This TCR beta chain was captured by sequencing in a study of cytomegalovirus exposure and HLA in healthy donors. The PCR was carried out with 60 Vbeta primers and 13 Jbeta primers. Data came from immunoSEQ multiplex PCR; TCRdb stores just in-frame clones and leaves some out. The sample contains some 190,000 clones, roughly a tenth of which appear only once. A remark on this clone: The antigen remains undetermined.

Study-wide findings and caveats: Segments of the TCR beta V type were, in most cases, productive about 87% or about 30% of the time in an earlier analysis. Later analysis identified several of the most significant clusters that appeared linked to common viral pathogens. Compared with the approximately 700-donor mean, an Asian-associated ancestry cluster reportedly had fewer N-insertions, according to a later analysis.

Germline V lookup: CDR1 SEHNR, CDR2 FQNEAQ (reference sequence). V lost 1 base to trimming and J lost 0 bases, with 5 bases between them. The CDR3 loop spans 14 amino acids. Sequences were obtained from PBMCs. This chain connects TRBV7-9 to TRBJ2-3; D is undetermined. This TCR was sampled from a woman in her 30s in good health and CMV-seropositive. The CDR3 coding sequence is TGTGCCAGCAGCTTAGAGAGGAGCACAGATACGCAGTATTTT. Translated: CASSLERSTDTQYF.